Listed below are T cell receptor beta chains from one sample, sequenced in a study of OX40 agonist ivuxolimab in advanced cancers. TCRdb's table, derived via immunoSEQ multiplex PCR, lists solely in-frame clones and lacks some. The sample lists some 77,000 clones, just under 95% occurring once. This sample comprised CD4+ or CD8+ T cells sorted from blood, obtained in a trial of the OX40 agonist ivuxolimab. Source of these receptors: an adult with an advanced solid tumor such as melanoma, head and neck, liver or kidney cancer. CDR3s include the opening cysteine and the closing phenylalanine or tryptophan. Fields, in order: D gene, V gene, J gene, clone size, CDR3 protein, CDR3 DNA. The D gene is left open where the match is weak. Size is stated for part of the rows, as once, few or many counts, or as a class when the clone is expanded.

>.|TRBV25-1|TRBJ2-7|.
CASSEPGGRPYEQYF
TGTGCCAGCAGTGAACCTGGAGGACGGCCCTACGAGCAGTACTTC
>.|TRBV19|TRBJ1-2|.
CASSRSPADYGYTF
TGTGCCAGTAGTCGTTCACCGGCGGACTATGGCTACACCTTC
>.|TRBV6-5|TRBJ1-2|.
CASSYSAGFNYGYTF
TGTGCCAGCAGTTACTCTGCAGGATTCAACTATGGCTACACCTTC
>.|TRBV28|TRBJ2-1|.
CATKERAAHNEQFF
TGTGCCACCAAAGAGAGGGCGGCCCACAATGAGCAGTTCTTC
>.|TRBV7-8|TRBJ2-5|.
CASSSPSQEYQETQYF
TGTGCCAGCAGCTCCCCTTCTCAAGAATACCAAGAGACCCAGTACTTC
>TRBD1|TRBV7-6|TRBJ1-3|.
CASSADRGLGNTIYF
TGTGCCAGCAGCGCAGACAGGGGGCTCGGAAACACCATATATTTT
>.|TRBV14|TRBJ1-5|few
CASSQDGNQPQHF
TGTGCCAGCAGCCAAGATGGGAATCAGCCCCAGCATTTT
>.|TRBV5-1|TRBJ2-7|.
CASSLGPGGTSYEQYF
TGCGCCAGCAGCTTGGGCCCGGGGGGCACTTCCTACGAGCAGTACTTC
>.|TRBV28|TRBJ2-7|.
CASSLSQGSYEQYF
TGTGCCAGCAGTTTATCCCAGGGAAGCTACGAGCAGTACTTC
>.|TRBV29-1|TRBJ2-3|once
CSVVPYYEGGGWGTQYF
TGCAGCGTTGTACCTTATTATGAGGGGGGTGGTTGGGGTACGCAGTATTTT
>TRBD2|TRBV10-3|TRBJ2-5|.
CAIGLAGSETQYF
TGTGCCATAGGACTAGCGGGGTCGGAGACCCAGTACTTC
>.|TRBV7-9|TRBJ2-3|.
CASSLGTGHTDTQYF
TGTGCCAGCAGCTTAGGGACGGGACACACAGATACGCAGTATTTT
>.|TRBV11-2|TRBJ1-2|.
CASSFLGALNGYTF
TGTGCCAGCAGCTTCTTAGGGGCCCTAAATGGCTACACCTTC
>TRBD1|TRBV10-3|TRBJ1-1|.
CAISGQGVLNTEAFF
TGTGCCATCAGTGGTCAGGGGGTTTTGAACACTGAAGCTTTCTTT
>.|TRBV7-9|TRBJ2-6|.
CASSTTGTDFIGANVLTF
TGTGCCAGCAGCACCACTGGGACTGACTTTATAGGGGCCAACGTCCTGACTTTC
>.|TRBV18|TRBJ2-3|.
CASSQTSGTDTQYF
TGTGCCAGCTCACAGACTAGTGGCACAGATACGCAGTATTTT
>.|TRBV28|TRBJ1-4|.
CASSSLALTEKLFF
TGTGCCAGCAGTTCGCTGGCGCTCACGGAAAAACTGTTTTTT
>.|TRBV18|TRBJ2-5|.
CASSPLLARETQYF
TGTGCCAGCTCACCCTTACTAGCAAGAGAGACCCAGTACTTC
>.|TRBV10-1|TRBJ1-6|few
CASSGQSNSPLHF
TGCGCCAGCAGTGGACAGTCGAATTCACCCCTCCACTTT
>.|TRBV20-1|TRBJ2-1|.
CSVPVYNEQFF
TGCAGTGTGCCGGTCTACAATGAGCAGTTCTTC
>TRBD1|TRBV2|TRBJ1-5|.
CASWGQGVRGNPNQPQHF
TGTGCCAGCTGGGGACAGGGGGTAAGGGGGAACCCCAATCAGCCCCAGCATTTT
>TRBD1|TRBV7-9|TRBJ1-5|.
CASSVQGHDQPQHF
TGTGCCAGCAGCGTACAGGGGCATGATCAGCCCCAGCATTTT
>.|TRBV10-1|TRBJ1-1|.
CASSERTDYTEAFF
TGCGCCAGCAGCGAAAGGACGGACTACACTGAAGCTTTCTTT
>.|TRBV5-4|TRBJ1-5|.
CASSSDSNQPQHF
TGTGCCAGCAGCTCAGATAGCAATCAGCCCCAGCATTTT
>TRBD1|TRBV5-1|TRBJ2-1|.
CASSQTGAGNEQFF
TGCGCCAGCAGTCAGACAGGGGCGGGTAATGAGCAGTTCTTC
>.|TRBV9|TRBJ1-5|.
CASSVGNRDQPQHF
TGTGCCAGCAGCGTGGGTAACCGGGATCAGCCCCAGCATTTT
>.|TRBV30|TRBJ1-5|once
CAWSLGGGWDQPQHF
TGTGCCTGGAGTTTAGGCGGGGGCTGGGATCAGCCCCAGCATTTT
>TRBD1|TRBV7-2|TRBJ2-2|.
CASSSRQGATGELFF
TGTGCCAGCAGCTCAAGACAGGGGGCAACCGGGGAGCTGTTTTTT
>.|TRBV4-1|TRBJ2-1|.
CASSQDPASEEQFF
TGCGCCAGCAGCCAAGATCCCGCCTCAGAAGAGCAGTTCTTC
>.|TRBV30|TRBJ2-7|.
CAWAHGDEQYF
TGTGCCTGGGCCCACGGAGACGAGCAGTACTTC
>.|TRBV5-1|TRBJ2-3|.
CVGSLDSTDTQYF
TGCGTCGGCAGTTTAGACAGCACAGATACGCAGTATTTT
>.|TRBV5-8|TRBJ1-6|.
CASSSPGTTNSPLHF
TGTGCCAGCAGTTCCCCCGGGACGACTAATTCACCCCTCCACTTT
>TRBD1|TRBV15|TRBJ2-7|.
CATSSLQGIPYEQYF
TGTGCCACCAGCAGTCTACAGGGGATACCCTACGAGCAGTACTTC
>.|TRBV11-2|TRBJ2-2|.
CASSLTGGVAGELFF
TGTGCCAGCAGCTTAACAGGAGGTGTCGCCGGGGAGCTGTTTTTT
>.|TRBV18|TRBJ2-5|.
CASSPPIGQETQYF
TGTGCCAGCTCACCACCAATAGGTCAAGAGACCCAGTACTTC
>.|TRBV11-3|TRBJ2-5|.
CASSPSGIQETQYF
TGTGCCAGCAGCCCCTCCGGGATCCAAGAGACCCAGTACTTC
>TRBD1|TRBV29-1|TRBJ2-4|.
CSVLTGADIQYF
TGCAGCGTGTTGACAGGGGCGGACATTCAGTACTTC
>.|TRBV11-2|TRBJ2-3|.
CASSQGGGYTDTQYF
TGTGCCAGCAGCCAAGGAGGGGGCTACACAGATACGCAGTATTTT
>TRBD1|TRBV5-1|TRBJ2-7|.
CASSLAGQGSSYEQYF
TGCGCCAGCAGCTTGGCCGGACAGGGATCCTCCTACGAGCAGTACTTC
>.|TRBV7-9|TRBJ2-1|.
CASSLGRAAYNEQFF
TGTGCCAGCAGCTTAGGACGAGCGGCATACAATGAGCAGTTCTTC
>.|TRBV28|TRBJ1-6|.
CASSLTGDGSPLHF
TGTGCCAGCAGTTTGACCGGGGATGGTTCACCCCTCCACTTT
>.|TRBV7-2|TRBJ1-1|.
CASSLWAGNEAFF
TGTGCCAGCAGCTTATGGGCAGGGAATGAAGCTTTCTTT
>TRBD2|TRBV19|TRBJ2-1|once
CASSIGTSGYNEQFF
TGTGCCAGTAGTATAGGGACTAGCGGTTACAATGAGCAGTTCTTC
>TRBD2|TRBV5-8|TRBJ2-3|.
CASSPRLAGSKDTQYF
TGTGCCAGCAGCCCCAGACTAGCGGGGAGTAAAGATACGCAGTATTTT
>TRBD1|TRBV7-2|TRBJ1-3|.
CASSRQGAGNTIYF
TGTGCCAGCAGCCGGCAGGGGGCTGGAAACACCATATATTTT
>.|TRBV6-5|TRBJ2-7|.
CASRGAEFYEQYF
TGTGCCAGCCGGGGGGCAGAATTCTACGAGCAGTACTTC
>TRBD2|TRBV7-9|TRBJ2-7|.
CASSFGLAGGNEQYF
TGTGCCAGCAGCTTTGGACTAGCGGGGGGCAACGAGCAGTACTTC
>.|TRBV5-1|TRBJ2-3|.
CASSLLAGTDTQYF
TGCGCCAGCAGCTTACTAGCTGGCACAGATACGCAGTATTTT
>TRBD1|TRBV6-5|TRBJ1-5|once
CASSWTGDNQPQHF
TGTGCCAGCAGTTGGACAGGGGACAATCAGCCCCAGCATTTT